The 8 T cell receptor beta chains reported below all come from one sample, sequenced in a study of OX40 agonist ivuxolimab in advanced cancers. The data were produced by immunoSEQ multiplex PCR, yet TCRdb's version contains in-frame clones alone and is incomplete. The sample yields approximately 70,000 clones, about 85% seen once. Source: CD4+ or CD8+ T cells sorted from blood, taken in a trial of the OX40 agonist ivuxolimab. These receptors came from an adult with an advanced solid tumor such as melanoma, head and neck, liver or kidney cancer.

The V call is TRBV9, the J call TRBJ1-2; weak D call: TRBD1 (6 bases). V lost 0 bases and J 8 bases, leaving 26 bases between the germline ends. This CDR3 is 18 amino acids long. Germline loops: CDR1 SGDLS, CDR2 YYNGEE. CDR3 sequence reads: CASSVDPLRDTYAGGYTF. Here the CDR3 DNA reads TGTGCCAGCAGCGTAGACCCCCTCCGGGACACCTATGCCGGGGGCTACACCTTC.

The chain employs TRBV19 and TRBJ2-1, with 13 nucleotides matching TRBD2. Germline CDR1 LNHDA, CDR2 SQIVND (reference sequence). With 4 bases clipped from V and 5 bases from J, the junction kept 5 bases outside the gene matches. The CDR3 length is 16 residues. Here the CDR3 DNA reads TGTGCCAGTAGTAGGTCACTAGCGGGGGGGCACAATGAGCAGTTCTTC. This encodes CASSRSLAGGHNEQFF.

V gene TRBV10-3 combines with J gene TRBJ2-7, with D possibly being TRBD1 or TRBD2 (5 bases each). This CDR3 is 13 amino acids long. Germline-derived CDR1 and CDR2 are ENHRY and SYGVKD. Trimming left V 3 bases short and J 2 bases short, with 8 bases between. CDR3 protein: CAISDGGTYEQYF. CDR3 coding DNA: TGTGCCATCAGTGATGGGGGTACCTACGAGCAGTACTTC.

V gene TRBV18 combines with J gene TRBJ2-7; tentatively, D is TRBD1 (6 bases). CDR3 length: 13 residues. CDR1 is KGHSH and CDR2 is LQKENI in the germline V gene. V was trimmed by 3 bases and J by 2 bases, leaving 8 bases between them. The CDR3 DNA is TGTGCCAGCTCACCGACAGGAACCTACGAGCAGTACTTC. Its translation is CASSPTGTYEQYF.

J is TRBJ1-5 and V is TRBV5-1; D gene unclear. Germline V gene lookup returns CDR1 SGHRS and CDR2 YFSETQ. V lost 0 bases and J lost 2, with 6 bases in between. There are 14 residues in the CDR3. The CDR3 sequence: CASSLDGGNQPQHF. DNA for the CDR3: TGCGCCAGCAGCTTGGATGGTGGCAATCAGCCCCAGCATTTT.

The J gene is TRBJ1-2, the V gene TRBV5-1; unclear D gene. CDR1 and CDR2 from the germline V gene are SGHRS and YFSETQ. Trimming took 0 bases from V and 0 from J, leaving 9 bases between them. The CDR3 totals 15 residues. DNA for the CDR3: TGCGCCAGCAGCTTGGATACGGCGGCTAACTATGGCTACACCTTC. Residues: CASSLDTAANYGYTF.

This clone was recorded once. This specimen includes other DNA sequences encoding the same CDR3. V gene TRBV30 combines with J gene TRBJ1-1; no definite D call. V was cut by 0 bases and J by 1 base, with 6 bases left in between. CDR1 is GTSNPN and CDR2 is SVGIG in the germline V gene (reference sequence). CDR3 length: 13 residues. The CDR3 spells CAWSVQGNTEAFF. The CDR3, as DNA: TGTGCCTGGAGTGTACAAGGGAACACTGAAGCTTTCTTT. Looking up the rest from reference TRBV30 and TRBJ1-1 gives the full variable domain: SQTIHQWPATLVQPVGSPLSLECTVEGTSNPNLYWYRQAAGRGLQLLFYSVGIGQISSEVPQNLSASRPQDRQFILSSKKLLLSDSGFYLCAWSVQGNTEAFFGQGTRLTVV.

This clone has only a few counts. The chain couples TRBV14 to TRBJ2-7, with a weak D call TRBD1 (5 bases). This CDR3 has 15 residues. V lost 1 base and J 4 bases, leaving 14 bases between the germline ends. Germline CDR1 and CDR2: SGHDN and FVKESK. This chain's CDR3 is CASSQVGAGQYEQYF. Here the CDR3 DNA reads TGTGCCAGCAGCCAAGTAGGGGCCGGTCAATACGAGCAGTACTTC.